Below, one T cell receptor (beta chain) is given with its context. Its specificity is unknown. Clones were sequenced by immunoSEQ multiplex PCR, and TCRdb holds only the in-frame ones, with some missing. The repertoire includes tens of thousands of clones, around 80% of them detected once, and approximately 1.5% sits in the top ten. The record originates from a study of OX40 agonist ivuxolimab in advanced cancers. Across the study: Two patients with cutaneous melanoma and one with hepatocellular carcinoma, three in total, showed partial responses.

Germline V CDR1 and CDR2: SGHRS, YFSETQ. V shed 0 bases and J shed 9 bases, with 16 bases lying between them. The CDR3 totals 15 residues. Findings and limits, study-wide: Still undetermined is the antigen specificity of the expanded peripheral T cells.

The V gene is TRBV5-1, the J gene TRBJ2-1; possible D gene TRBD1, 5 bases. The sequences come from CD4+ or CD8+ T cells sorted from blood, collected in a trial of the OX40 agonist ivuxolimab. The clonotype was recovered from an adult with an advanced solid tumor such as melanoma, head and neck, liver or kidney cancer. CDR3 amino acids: CASSLDRISAGEQFF. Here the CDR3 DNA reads TGCGCCAGCAGCTTGGACAGGATTAGTGCAGGTGAGCAGTTCTTC.